One and the same sample provided the 18 T cell receptor beta chains below, sequenced in a study of cytomegalovirus exposure and HLA in healthy donors. Researchers ran the PCR with 60 Vbeta and 13 Jbeta primers. The method was immunoSEQ multiplex PCR; TCRdb's version includes in-frame clones alone and lacks a portion of them. The data hold 120,000 or so clones, with 81% observed a single time. The sample consisted of PBMCs. Receptors originate from a young man in good health and CMV-seropositive.

This chain links TRBV4-2 with TRBJ2-6; weak D call: TRBD1 (5 bases). CDR1 is LGHNA, CDR2 YNFKEQ, per germline. CDR3 length equals 17 residues. V gave up 4 bases and J gave up 1 base, with 14 bases separating them. The CDR3 spells CASSPMGPSSGANVLTF. The CDR3 DNA reads as TGTGCCAGCAGCCCAATGGGGCCTTCTTCTGGGGCCAACGTCCTGACTTTC.

The chain carries TRBV30 and TRBJ1-2, with D perhaps matching TRBD1 (5 bases). CDR1 and CDR2 (germline): GTSNPN, SVGIG (reference sequence). The length of the CDR3 is 13 residues. V was shortened by 0 bases and J by 6 bases, with 11 bases between the two germline ends. Here the CDR3 reads CAWSVSGYNGYTF. The CDR3 DNA follows: TGTGCCTGGAGTGTTTCAGGGTATAATGGCTACACCTTC.

The gene calls are TRBV5-6 and TRBJ2-1, with 8 bases fitting TRBD1. The CDR3 consists of 17 residues. Per the germline V gene, CDR1 is SGHDT and CDR2 is YYEEEE. Trimming removed 0 bases from V and 8 bases from J; junction bases left unmatched: 13. CDR3 sequence (DNA): TGTGCCAGCAGCTTGGCCGGACAGGGAAGTCCCTTGGATGAGCAGTTCTTC. Amino acids: CASSLAGQGSPLDEQFF.

V and J are TRBV7-8 and TRBJ1-1; TRBD1 aligns across 8 bases. With 5 bases clipped from V and 13 bases from J, the junction kept 15 bases outside the gene matches. CDR3 length: 14 amino acids. In germline, CDR1 is SGHVS, CDR2 FQNEAQ. This CDR3 is CASSPTLSGGIVFF. CDR3 bases: TGTGCCAGCAGCCCGACCCTTTCAGGGGGCATTGTTTTCTTT. The variable domain in full, completed from reference TRBV7-8 and TRBJ1-1, reads GAGVSQSPRYKVAKRGQDVALRCDPISGHVSLFWYQQALGQGPEFLTYFQNEAQLDKSGLPSDRFFAERPEGSVSTLKIQRTQQEDSAVYLCASSPTLSGGIVFFGQGTRLTVV.

The chain couples TRBV5-1 to TRBJ1-5, with TRBD1 matching over 7 bases. Trimming removed 2 bases from V and 7 bases from J; junction bases left unmatched: 6. CDR1 and CDR2 (germline): SGHRS, YFSETQ. CDR3 size: 14 residues. Here the CDR3 reads CASSLEGAGQPQHF. The CDR3 nucleotides read TGCGCCAGCAGCTTAGAGGGGGCCGGCCAGCCCCAGCATTTT.

On this clone itself: Because the CDR3's place on the DNA is in doubt, the DNA is left out and the CDR3 is given as listed by TCRdb. Other DNA sequences within the sample encode an identical CDR3. The gene calls are TRBV7-9 and TRBJ2-1; the table's D call TRBD2 went unverified against the DNA. The CDR3 comprises 13 residues, both ends counted. Germline assignment: CDR1 SEHNR and CDR2 FQNEAQ (reference sequence). CDR3 residues: CASSSSGDNEQFF.

The chain is built from TRBV7-9 and TRBJ1-3; TRBD1 matches at 7 bases. Losses at the gene ends were 4 bases for V and 0 bases for J; bases not matched to a gene: 6. This CDR3 comprises 16 residues. Germline V gene lookup returns CDR1 SEHNR and CDR2 FQNEAQ (reference sequence). The CDR3 loop is CASSSPGQSSGNTIYF. Here the CDR3 DNA reads TGTGCCAGCAGCTCTCCGGGACAGAGCTCTGGAAACACCATATATTTT. The full variable domain, with the rest looked up from reference TRBV7-9 and TRBJ1-3, is DTGVSQNPRHKITKRGQNVTFRCDPISEHNRLYWYRQTLGQGPEFLTYFQNEAQLEKSRLLSDRFSAERPKGSFSTLEIQRTEQGDSAMYLCASSSPGQSSGNTIYFGEGSWLTVV.

This chain uses TRBV10-3 with TRBJ2-7; the match to TRBD1 covers 9 bases. The germline gives CDR1 ENHRY, CDR2 SYGVKD. V lost 5 bases and J lost 6; bases outside the gene matches: 11. The CDR3 has 15 residues. CDR3 sequence (DNA): TGTGCCATCAGTTATACCGGGACAGGGAAATCCGAGCAGTACTTC. Its protein product is CAISYTGTGKSEQYF.

The chain employs TRBV11-2 and TRBJ2-5; D possibly corresponds to TRBD1 (6 bases). The CDR3 has 14 residues. The V and J ends lost 3 bases and 2 bases respectively, with 10 bases between them. Germline-derived CDR1 and CDR2 are SGHAT and FQNNGV. In DNA, the CDR3 is TGTGCCAGCAGCTTTGAGACAGGTCAAGAGACCCAGTACTTC. This gives the protein CASSFETGQETQYF.

The chain carries TRBV5-6 and TRBJ2-5; 7 bases map to TRBD1. The length of the CDR3 is 14 residues. Losses at the gene ends were 4 bases for V and 0 bases for J; bases not matched to a gene: 3. Germline V CDR1 and CDR2: SGHDT, YYEEEE. In nucleotides, the CDR3 is TGTGCCAGCAGCGCTACAGGGGACCAAGAGACCCAGTACTTC. It encodes CASSATGDQETQYF.

V usage is TRBV28 and J usage is TRBJ2-7; 9 nucleotides align to TRBD1. V was clipped by 6 bases and J by 5 bases; unmatched bases: 8. The CDR3 contains 14 residues. Germline assignment: CDR1 MDHEN and CDR2 SYDVKM. The CDR3 region is CASSTGTGSDEQYF. In DNA form, the CDR3 reads TGTGCCAGCAGCACCGGGACAGGGTCGGACGAGCAGTACTTC.

The V and J genes are TRBV10-3 and TRBJ2-5; TRBD2 is a possible D gene (5 bases). This CDR3 is built from 16 residues. Germline values: CDR1 ENHRY, CDR2 SYGVKD. Deletions cut 5 bases from V and 1 base from J, with 17 bases between. CDR3: CAISNGGERVQETQYF. The CDR3 region has the DNA TGTGCCATCAGTAATGGTGGGGAGCGTGTCCAAGAGACCCAGTACTTC.

The genes are TRBV19 and TRBJ2-1; TRBD1 aligns across 7 bases. This CDR3 spans 16 amino acids. V gave up 5 bases and J gave up 2 bases; unmatched junction bases: 9. The germline V gene has CDR1 LNHDA and CDR2 SQIVND (reference sequence). The CDR3 protein is CASSVYRDRAYNEQFF. The CDR3 bases are TGTGCCAGTAGTGTGTATCGGGACAGAGCCTACAATGAGCAGTTCTTC. Using reference TRBV19 and TRBJ2-1 for the parts outside the CDR3, the full variable domain is DGGITQSPKYLFRKEGQNVTLSCEQNLNHDAMYWYRQDPGQGLRLIYYSQIVNDFQKGDIAEGYSVSREKKESFPLTVTSAQKNPTAFYLCASSVYRDRAYNEQFFGPGTRLTVL.

The V call is TRBV6-1, the J call TRBJ2-7, with TRBD1 identical over 7 bases. CDR3 length: 17 amino acids. V lost 1 base to trimming and J lost 1 base; unmatched junction nucleotides: 10. Germline CDR1 is MNHNS and CDR2 is SASEGT. The CDR3 DNA is TGTGCCAGCAGTGAAGGGAGACAGGGTGGCGTGTCCTACGAGCAGTACTTC. This sequence encodes CASSEGRQGGVSYEQYF.

CDR3 residues: CATTGASSYNSPLHF. In DNA, the CDR3 is TGTGCCACTACAGGGGCTAGCTCCTATAATTCACCCCTCCACTTT. The V and J genes are TRBV7-8 and TRBJ1-6; TRBD1 matches at 7 bases. The CDR3 has 15 amino acids. V lost 10 bases to trimming and J lost 0 bases; unmatched junction nucleotides: 6. Germline loops: CDR1 SGHVS, CDR2 FQNEAQ. Full variable domain (remainder filled in from reference TRBV7-8 and TRBJ1-6): GAGVSQSPRYKVAKRGQDVALRCDPISGHVSLFWYQQALGQGPEFLTYFQNEAQLDKSGLPSDRFFAERPEGSVSTLKIQRTQQEDSAVYLCATTGASSYNSPLHFGNGTRLTVT.

This sequence joins TRBV5-1 and TRBJ2-2; a weak D match, TRBD1 (5 bases). The length of the CDR3 is 13 residues. Germline V CDR1 and CDR2: SGHRS, YFSETQ. The V end was cut by 2 bases, the J end by 10 bases, with 12 bases between. CDR3 sequence (DNA): TGCGCCAGCAGCTTTCAGGGAAACCTGGAGCTGTTTTTT. Protein: CASSFQGNLELFF.

This sequence joins TRBV11-2 and TRBJ2-4; no clear D. Trimming took off 1 base at V and 0 bases at J, with 10 bases between the two ends. This CDR3 is built from 16 residues. CDR1 and CDR2 (germline): SGHAT, FQNNGV. CDR3 residues: CASSLVGSLAKNIQYF. Here the CDR3 DNA reads TGTGCCAGCAGCTTAGTGGGCAGCTTAGCCAAAAACATTCAGTACTTC.

This rearrangement joins TRBV7-9 to TRBJ2-5, with D maybe TRBD1 (6 bases). Per germline, CDR1 SEHNR and CDR2 FQNEAQ (reference sequence). The CDR3 is 14 amino acids. V was cut by 5 bases and J by 2 bases, with 12 bases left in between. This chain's CDR3 is CASSRNGQQETQYF. Written as DNA, the CDR3 is TGTGCCAGCAGCCGAAACGGACAGCAAGAGACCCAGTACTTC.